The entry below describes one TCR beta chain. The repertoire was sequenced with immunoSEQ multiplex PCR; TCRdb's copy has only in-frame clones and lacks some. The sample has around 240,000 clones; about 89% are singletons. This sample was included in a study of blood T cell repertoires in COVID-19. Looking at the study overall: The United States, Italy and Spain were the sources of the acute and convalescent COVID-19 samples. PBMCs, B-cell-depleted T cells, or T cells provided the cDNA or gDNA that made up the material.

Recruits, aged roughly 18 to 89 years, lived in roughly 22 US areas. This TCR was recovered from a human donor in a cohort exposed to, infected with or recovered from COVID-19 (not recorded which). The donor label of this sample is uncertain. Sequencing used PBMCs or T cells enriched from blood (not recorded which).

The CDR3 sequence is CASSLKAGAGELFF. Written as DNA, the CDR3 is TGTGCCAGCAGCTTAAAGGCCGGGGCCGGGGAGCTGTTTTTT. This chain uses TRBV7-3 with TRBJ2-2; TRBD2 is a possible D gene (5 bases). This CDR3 is 14 amino acids long. V dropped 1 base and J dropped 6 bases, with 9 bases sitting between them. Per germline, CDR1 SGHTA and CDR2 FQGTGA.